This is a list of T cell receptor beta chains from one sample in a study of blood T cells in healthy people across ages. TCRdb passed the 5' RACE reads through MiXCR, listing each CDR3 protein once. The table records 1,500,000 or so distinct CDR3 sequences, roughly 59% of them present only once. The sequencing sample was made of blood. The source of these receptors is a man aged 18 to 30 in good health. Both conserved end residues are part of each CDR3. The D gene is left open where the match is weak. Where a row states a size, it is once, few, many or the class of an expanded clone; other rows omit it.

j_gene: TRBJ2-1; d_gene: TRBD1; len: 17; v_gene: TRBV6-5; abundance: -; CDR3nt: TGTGCCAGCAGTTATCCCTCCGGGACAGGGGGTTGGAATGAGCAGTTCTTC; CDR3aa: CASSYPSGTGGWNEQFF
j_gene: TRBJ2-1; d_gene: -; len: 16; v_gene: TRBV7-2; abundance: -; CDR3nt: TGTGCCAGCAGCTCGACGGGTACCACAACGTACAATGAGCAGTTCTTC; CDR3aa: CASSSTGTTTYNEQFF
j_gene: TRBJ1-1; d_gene: -; len: 12; v_gene: TRBV7-2; abundance: -; CDR3nt: TGTGCCAGCAGCTTAGCGGACAGTGAAGCTTTCTTT; CDR3aa: CASSLADSEAFF
j_gene: TRBJ2-7; d_gene: -; len: 16; v_gene: TRBV4-3; abundance: -; CDR3nt: TGCGCCAGCAGCCGAACCCACCGGACCCTTTCCCCCGAGCAGTACTTC; CDR3aa: CASSRTHRTLSPEQYF
j_gene: TRBJ2-1; d_gene: TRBD2; len: 16; v_gene: TRBV12-3/TRBV12-4; abundance: few; CDR3nt: TGTGCCAGCACCTTAACAGCGGGGAGCTCCTACAATGAGCAGTTCTTC; CDR3aa: CASTLTAGSSYNEQFF
j_gene: TRBJ2-7; d_gene: -; len: 17; v_gene: TRBV7-9; abundance: -; CDR3nt: TGTGCCAGCAGCTTAGGTGAACGGGGAGAGGGCTCCTACGAGCAGTACTTC; CDR3aa: CASSLGERGEGSYEQYF
j_gene: TRBJ2-1; d_gene: -; len: 13; v_gene: TRBV2; abundance: -; CDR3nt: TGTGCCAGCAGTGAGGGTCGTTTCAATGAGCAGTTCTTC; CDR3aa: CASSEGRFNEQFF
j_gene: TRBJ2-2; d_gene: -; len: 14; v_gene: TRBV12-3/TRBV12-4; abundance: -; CDR3nt: TGTGCCAGCAGTCCTCGGACGGGGACCGGGGAGCTGTTTTTT; CDR3aa: CASSPRTGTGELFF
j_gene: TRBJ2-1; d_gene: -; len: 17; v_gene: TRBV4-1; abundance: -; CDR3nt: TGCGCCACCGTCCCTTTAGGACGGTCCAGCTCCTACAATGAGCAGTTCTTC; CDR3aa: CATVPLGRSSSYNEQFF
j_gene: TRBJ1-5; d_gene: -; len: 15; v_gene: TRBV12-3/TRBV12-4; abundance: few; CDR3nt: TGTGCCAGCAGTTTGCAGGGGTTGAGCAATCAGCCCCAGCATTTT; CDR3aa: CASSLQGLSNQPQHF
j_gene: TRBJ2-1; d_gene: -; len: 16; v_gene: TRBV5-4; abundance: -; CDR3nt: TGTGCCAGCAGGAACGGACTAAGCGGAACCTACAATGAGCAGTTCTTC; CDR3aa: CASRNGLSGTYNEQFF
j_gene: TRBJ2-7; d_gene: TRBD1; len: 14; v_gene: TRBV4-3; abundance: -; CDR3nt: TGCGCCAGCAGCCCGGGACAGGGAATAAATGAGCAGTACTTC; CDR3aa: CASSPGQGINEQYF
j_gene: TRBJ1-6; d_gene: -; len: 15; v_gene: TRBV20-1; abundance: once; CDR3nt: TGCAGTGCTCGGGGGGAATGCTCCTATAATTCACCCCTCCACTTT; CDR3aa: CSARGECSYNSPLHF
j_gene: TRBJ2-7; d_gene: -; len: 15; v_gene: TRBV5-1; abundance: -; CDR3nt: TGCGCCAGCAGCTTCGGGCGAAACCCCTCCTACGAGCAGTACTTC; CDR3aa: CASSFGRNPSYEQYF
j_gene: TRBJ2-7; d_gene: TRBD2; len: 14; v_gene: TRBV27; abundance: -; CDR3nt: TGTGCCAGCAGACCGGGAGGGATCTCCTACGAGCAGTACTTC; CDR3aa: CASRPGGISYEQYF
j_gene: TRBJ2-1; d_gene: TRBD2; len: 13; v_gene: TRBV6-5; abundance: -; CDR3nt: TGTGCCAGCAAATGGGCGGGAGCTAATGAGCAGTTCTTC; CDR3aa: CASKWAGANEQFF
j_gene: TRBJ1-5; d_gene: -; len: 16; v_gene: TRBV4-3; abundance: -; CDR3nt: TGCGCCAGCAGCCAAGATCCGACATTTAGCAATCAGCCCCAGCATTTT; CDR3aa: CASSQDPTFSNQPQHF
j_gene: TRBJ2-2; d_gene: -; len: 16; v_gene: TRBV4-2; abundance: -; CDR3nt: TGTGCCAGCAGCCAAGGTGGACTGACTAACACCGGGGAGCTGTTTTTT; CDR3aa: CASSQGGLTNTGELFF
j_gene: TRBJ2-7; d_gene: -; len: 11; v_gene: TRBV27; abundance: few; CDR3nt: TGTGCCAGCATTGGACCCTACGAGCAGTACTTC; CDR3aa: CASIGPYEQYF
j_gene: TRBJ2-7; d_gene: -; len: 14; v_gene: TRBV10-3; abundance: few; CDR3nt: TGTGCCATCAGTGAGTCGAGACAGCCCTACGAGCAGTACTTC; CDR3aa: CAISESRQPYEQYF
j_gene: TRBJ2-7; d_gene: TRBD1; len: 12; v_gene: TRBV29-1; abundance: -; CDR3nt: TGCAGCGGGACAGGGGGATCCTACGAGCAGTACTTC; CDR3aa: CSGTGGSYEQYF
j_gene: TRBJ2-4; d_gene: TRBD2; len: 15; v_gene: TRBV30; abundance: few; CDR3nt: TGTGCCTGGAGTGTACAAGGACTAGCGCAAAACATTCAGTACTTC; CDR3aa: CAWSVQGLAQNIQYF
j_gene: TRBJ2-1; d_gene: -; len: 16; v_gene: TRBV12-3/TRBV12-4; abundance: -; CDR3nt: TGTGCCAGCAGCCCGGGGCTAGCGTTCCTCTACAATGAGCAGTTCTTC; CDR3aa: CASSPGLAFLYNEQFF
j_gene: TRBJ2-5; d_gene: -; len: 14; v_gene: TRBV6-2/TRBV6-3; abundance: -; CDR3nt: TGTGCCAGCAGTTACTCTGGGGGAGCGGGGACCCAGTACTTC; CDR3aa: CASSYSGGAGTQYF
j_gene: TRBJ1-6; d_gene: TRBD1; len: 14; v_gene: TRBV10-3; abundance: -; CDR3nt: TGTGCCATCAGTCCCGACAGGGATAATTCACCCCTCCACTTT; CDR3aa: CAISPDRDNSPLHF
j_gene: TRBJ2-3; d_gene: -; len: 14; v_gene: TRBV29-1; abundance: few; CDR3nt: TGCAGCGTTGTGACCCCCGGAGGCACAGATACGCAGTATTTT; CDR3aa: CSVVTPGGTDTQYF
j_gene: TRBJ2-6; d_gene: -; len: 14; v_gene: TRBV20-1; abundance: few; CDR3nt: TGCAGTGCTAGCAGGCGGGCTGGGGCCAACGTCCTGACTTTC; CDR3aa: CSASRRAGANVLTF